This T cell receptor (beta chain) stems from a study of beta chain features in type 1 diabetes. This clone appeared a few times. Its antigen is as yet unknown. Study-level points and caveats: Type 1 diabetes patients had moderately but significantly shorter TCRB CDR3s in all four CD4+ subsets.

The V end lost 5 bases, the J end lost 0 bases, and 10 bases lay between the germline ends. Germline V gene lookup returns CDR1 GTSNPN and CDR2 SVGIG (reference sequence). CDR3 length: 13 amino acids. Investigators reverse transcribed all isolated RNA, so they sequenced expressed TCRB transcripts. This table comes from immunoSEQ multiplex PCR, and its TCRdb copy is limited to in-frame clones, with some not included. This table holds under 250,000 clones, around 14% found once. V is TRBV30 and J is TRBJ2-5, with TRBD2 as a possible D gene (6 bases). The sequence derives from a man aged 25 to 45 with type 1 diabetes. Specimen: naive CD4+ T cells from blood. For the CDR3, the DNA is TGTGCCTGGGGGACTGTTTACCAAGAGACCCAGTACTTC. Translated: CAWGTVYQETQYF.